This T cell receptor (beta chain) was documented in a study of shared clonotypes between healthy human individuals. The method was immunoSEQ multiplex PCR; TCRdb's version includes in-frame clones alone and lacks a portion of them. Found here are roughly 2.5 million clones, about 92% of them singletons; the top ten hold under 0.15%. Study results and limitations: Rarefaction showed sorted-subset sequencing was incomplete despite large depth.

On this clone itself: Antigen: not known.

The clonotype comes from a man between 18 and 35 years old in good health. Sequenced material: naive CD4+ T cells sorted from blood. The subset was: CD45RA+ positively selected.

The CDR3 spells CASSISPGLAGPPYEQYF. The CDR3 DNA is TGTGCCAGCAGCATCTCACCTGGACTAGCGGGACCTCCTTACGAGCAGTACTTC. The chain couples TRBV21-1 to TRBJ2-7; TRBD2 is the table's D call, not checked against the DNA. TRBV21-1 corresponds to a pseudogene. The CDR3 extends over 18 amino acids.